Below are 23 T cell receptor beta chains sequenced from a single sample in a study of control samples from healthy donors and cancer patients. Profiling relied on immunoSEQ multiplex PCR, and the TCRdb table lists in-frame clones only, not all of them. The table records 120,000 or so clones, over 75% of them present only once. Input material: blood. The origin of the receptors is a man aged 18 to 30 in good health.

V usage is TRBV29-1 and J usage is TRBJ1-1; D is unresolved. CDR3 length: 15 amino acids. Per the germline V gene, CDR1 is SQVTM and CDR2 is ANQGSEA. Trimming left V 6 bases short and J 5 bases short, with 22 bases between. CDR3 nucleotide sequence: TGCAGCGTGCGGGTGAAGGCCGAGCCAAGGACTGAAGCTTTCTTT. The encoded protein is CSVRVKAEPRTEAFF. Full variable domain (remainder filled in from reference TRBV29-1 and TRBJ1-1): SAVISQKPSRDICQRGTSLTIQCQVDSQVTMMFWYRQQPGQSLTLIATANQGSEATYESGFVIDKFPISRPNLTFSTLTVSNMSPEDSSIYLCSVRVKAEPRTEAFFGQGTRLTVV.

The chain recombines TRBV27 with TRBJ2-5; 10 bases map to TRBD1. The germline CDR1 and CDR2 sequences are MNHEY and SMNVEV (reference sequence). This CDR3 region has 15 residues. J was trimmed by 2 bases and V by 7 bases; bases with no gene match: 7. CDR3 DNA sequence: TGTGCCAGCACCGGGCGGGACAGGGGACAAGAGACCCAGTACTTC. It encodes CASTGRDRGQETQYF.

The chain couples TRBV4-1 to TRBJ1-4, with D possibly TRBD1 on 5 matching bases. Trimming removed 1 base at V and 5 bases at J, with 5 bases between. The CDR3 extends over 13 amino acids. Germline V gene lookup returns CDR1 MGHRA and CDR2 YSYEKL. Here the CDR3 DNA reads TGCGCCAGCAGCCAAGCAGGGAATGAAAAACTGTTTTTT. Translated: CASSQAGNEKLFF.

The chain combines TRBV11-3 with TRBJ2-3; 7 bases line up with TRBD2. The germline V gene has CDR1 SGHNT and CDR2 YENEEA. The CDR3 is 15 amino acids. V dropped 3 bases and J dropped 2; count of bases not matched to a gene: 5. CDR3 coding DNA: TGTGCCAGCAGCTTGGCCAGCGGGAACACAGATACGCAGTATTTT. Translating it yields CASSLASGNTDTQYF.

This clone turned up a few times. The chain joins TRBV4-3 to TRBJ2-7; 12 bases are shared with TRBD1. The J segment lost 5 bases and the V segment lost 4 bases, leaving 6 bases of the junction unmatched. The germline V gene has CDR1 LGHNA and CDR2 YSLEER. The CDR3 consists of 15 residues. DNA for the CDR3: TGCGCCAGCAGCCGATCCGGGACAGGGGGCGACGAGCAGTACTTC. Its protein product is CASSRSGTGGDEQYF.

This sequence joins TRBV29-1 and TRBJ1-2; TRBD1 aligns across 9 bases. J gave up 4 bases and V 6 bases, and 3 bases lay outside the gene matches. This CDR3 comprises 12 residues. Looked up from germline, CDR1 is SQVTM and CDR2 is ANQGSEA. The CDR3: CSVEDRGYGYTF. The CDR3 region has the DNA TGCAGCGTGGAGGACAGGGGCTATGGCTACACCTTC.

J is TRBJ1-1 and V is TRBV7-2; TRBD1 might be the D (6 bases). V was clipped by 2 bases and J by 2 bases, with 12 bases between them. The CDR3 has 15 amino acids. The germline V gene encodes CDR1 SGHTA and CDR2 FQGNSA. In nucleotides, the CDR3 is TGTGCCAGCAGCTTATGGGGGACACAAAACACTGAAGCTTTCTTT. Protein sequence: CASSLWGTQNTEAFF.

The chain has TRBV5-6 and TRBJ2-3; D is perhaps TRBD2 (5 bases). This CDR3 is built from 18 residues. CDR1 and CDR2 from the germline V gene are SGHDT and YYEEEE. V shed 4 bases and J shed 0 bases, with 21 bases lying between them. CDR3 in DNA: TGTGCCAGCAGCGGGCGGAAAAAAGCGGTCACTAGCACAGATACGCAGTATTTT. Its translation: CASSGRKKAVTSTDTQYF.

As DNA, the CDR3 is TGTGCCAGCTCACCACCAACAGGGAGAGAGACCCAGTACTTC. Translating gives CASSPPTGRETQYF. The chain combines TRBV18 with TRBJ2-5; possibly TRBD1 for D (6 bases). Germline CDR1 is KGHSH and CDR2 is LQKENI. Trimming left V 0 bases short and J 4 bases short, with 9 bases between. The CDR3 totals 14 residues.

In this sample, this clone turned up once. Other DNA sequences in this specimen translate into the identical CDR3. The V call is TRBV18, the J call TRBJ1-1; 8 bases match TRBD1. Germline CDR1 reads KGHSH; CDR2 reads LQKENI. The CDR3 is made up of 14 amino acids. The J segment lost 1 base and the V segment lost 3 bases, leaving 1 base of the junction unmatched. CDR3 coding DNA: TGTGCCAGCTCACCCGACAGGGGGAACACTGAAGCTTTCTTT. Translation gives CASSPDRGNTEAFF.

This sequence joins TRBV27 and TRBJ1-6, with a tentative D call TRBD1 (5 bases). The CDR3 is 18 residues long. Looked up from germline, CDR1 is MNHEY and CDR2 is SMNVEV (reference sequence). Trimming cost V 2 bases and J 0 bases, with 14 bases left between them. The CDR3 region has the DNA TGTGCCAGCAGTTTACGAGGGGCCGGGTCCTCCTATAATTCACCCCTCCACTTT. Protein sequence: CASSLRGAGSSYNSPLHF.

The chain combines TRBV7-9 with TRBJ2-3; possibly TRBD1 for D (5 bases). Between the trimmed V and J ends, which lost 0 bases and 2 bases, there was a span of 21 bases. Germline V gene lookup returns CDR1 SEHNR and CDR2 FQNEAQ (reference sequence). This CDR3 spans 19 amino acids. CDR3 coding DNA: TGTGCCAGCAGCTTAGCGGGGCGAATAGGACACGAAATCACAGATACGCAGTATTTT. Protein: CASSLAGRIGHEITDTQYF.

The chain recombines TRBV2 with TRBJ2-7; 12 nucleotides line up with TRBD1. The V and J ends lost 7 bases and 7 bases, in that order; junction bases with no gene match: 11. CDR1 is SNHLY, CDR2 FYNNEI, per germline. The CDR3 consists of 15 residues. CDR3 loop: CASILQGQGAEEQYF. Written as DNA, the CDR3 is TGTGCCAGCATCCTACAGGGACAGGGGGCCGAGGAGCAGTACTTC.

CDR3 bases: TGCGCCAGCAGTGGGGACGGATCCTACGAGCAGTACTTC. Translation gives CASSGDGSYEQYF. The chain links TRBV10-1 to TRBJ2-7; D possibly uses TRBD1 or TRBD2 (5 bases each). The CDR3 totals 13 residues. V lost 4 bases to trimming and J lost 1 base, with 8 bases between them. The germline V gene encodes CDR1 WNHNN and CDR2 SYGVQD (reference sequence).

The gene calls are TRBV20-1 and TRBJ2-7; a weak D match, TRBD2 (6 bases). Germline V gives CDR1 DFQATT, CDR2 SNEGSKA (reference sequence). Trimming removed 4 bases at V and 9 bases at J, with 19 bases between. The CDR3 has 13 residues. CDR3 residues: CSAIDPEGVGQYF. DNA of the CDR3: TGCAGTGCTATTGACCCGGAGGGCGTGGGGCAGTACTTC.

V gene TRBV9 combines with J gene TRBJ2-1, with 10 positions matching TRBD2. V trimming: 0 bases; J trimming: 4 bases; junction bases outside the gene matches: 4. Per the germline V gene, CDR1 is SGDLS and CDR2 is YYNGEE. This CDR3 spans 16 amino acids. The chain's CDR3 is CASSVALAGVYNEQFF. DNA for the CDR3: TGTGCCAGCAGCGTAGCCCTAGCGGGGGTATACAATGAGCAGTTCTTC. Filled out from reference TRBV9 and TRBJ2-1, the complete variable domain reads DSGVTQTPKHLITATGQRVTLRCSPRSGDLSVYWYQQSLDQGLQFLIQYYNGEERAKGNILERFSAQQFPDLHSELNLSSLELGDSALYFCASSVALAGVYNEQFFGPGTRLTVL.

The CDR3 sequence is CASSPPGRGDQPQHF. The CDR3 DNA sequence: TGTGCCAGCAGCCCGCCAGGCCGGGGAGACCAGCCCCAGCATTTT. The chain couples TRBV7-8 to TRBJ1-5; D is undetermined. From germline, CDR1 is SGHVS and CDR2 FQNEAQ. CDR3 size: 15 residues. V shed 5 bases and J shed 7 bases, with 18 bases lying between them.

For the CDR3, the DNA is TGTGCCAGCAGCCCCGAGAGGCGAGTGAAGAGCGAGCAGTACTTC. The encoded protein is CASSPERRVKSEQYF. The chain carries TRBV7-2 and TRBJ2-7; D not resolved. The CDR3 is made up of 15 amino acids. Per germline, CDR1 SGHTA and CDR2 FQGNSA. V was shortened by 5 bases and J by 6 bases, with 20 bases between the two germline ends.

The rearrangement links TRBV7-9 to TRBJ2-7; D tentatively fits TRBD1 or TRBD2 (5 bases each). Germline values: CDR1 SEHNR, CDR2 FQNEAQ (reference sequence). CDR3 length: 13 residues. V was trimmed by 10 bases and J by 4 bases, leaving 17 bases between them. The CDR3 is CATVGAGKYEQYF. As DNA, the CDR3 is TGTGCCACCGTCGGGGCAGGGAAATACGAGCAGTACTTC.

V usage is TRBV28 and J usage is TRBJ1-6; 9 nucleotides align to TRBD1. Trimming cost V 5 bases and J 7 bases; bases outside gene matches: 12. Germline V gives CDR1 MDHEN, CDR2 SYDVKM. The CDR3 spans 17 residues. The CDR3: CASSQLGTGTKNSPLHF. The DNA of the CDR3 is TGTGCCAGCAGTCAACTCGGGACAGGGACCAAGAATTCACCCCTCCACTTT.

Written as DNA, the CDR3 is TGTGCCTGGAGGGTTTTAGGAGCCGCGAACGGCTACACCTTC. Residues: CAWRVLGAANGYTF. This chain connects TRBV30 to TRBJ1-2; D ambiguous. Germline V gives CDR1 GTSNPN, CDR2 SVGIG (reference sequence). The CDR3 spans 14 residues. V lost 3 bases, J lost 8 bases, and 19 bases lay in between.

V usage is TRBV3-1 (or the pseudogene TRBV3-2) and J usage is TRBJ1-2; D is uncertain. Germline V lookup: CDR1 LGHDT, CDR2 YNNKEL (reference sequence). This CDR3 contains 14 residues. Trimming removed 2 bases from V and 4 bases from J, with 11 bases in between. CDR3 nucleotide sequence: TGTGCCAGCAGCCAATGGCGGTTGGCCTATGGCTACACCTTC. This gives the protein CASSQWRLAYGYTF.

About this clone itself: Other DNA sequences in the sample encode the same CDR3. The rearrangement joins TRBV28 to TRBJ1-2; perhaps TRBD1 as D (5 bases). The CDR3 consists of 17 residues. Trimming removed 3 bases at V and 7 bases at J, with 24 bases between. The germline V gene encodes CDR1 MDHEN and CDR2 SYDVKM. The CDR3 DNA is TGTGCCAGCAGTTTGCGGCCCGGTGGGGGGGAGAGGGGTGGCTACACCTTC. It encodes CASSLRPGGGERGGYTF.